This T cell receptor (beta chain) appears in the sequencing data of a study of T cell responses to AZD1222 COVID-19 vaccine. The ends were cut back, 1 base at V and 8 bases at J, with 12 bases in the middle. The CDR3 spans 15 residues. The germline CDR1 and CDR2 sequences are SGHVS and FQNEAQ. Regarding this clone: Its antigen is unknown.

Repertoires were generated with immunoSEQ multiplex PCR, while TCRdb's copy carries only in-frame clones and drops some. The sample yields about 180,000 clones, about 93% seen once. Whole-study findings and limits: Vaccination with two AZD1222 doses was followed by a rise in Spike-specific TCR breadth and depth. In the spike-specific TCR repertoire, nearly half reportedly target unmutated variant regions. Baseline serology detected seropositivity in only six AZD1222 recipients.

The sequence came from an adult who received the MenACWY meningococcal vaccine as a control. The chain recombines TRBV7-8 with TRBJ1-6, with a possible D match to TRBD1 (6 bases). This sample comprised peripheral blood, obtained 28 days after the second dose of the MenACWY control vaccine. CDR3 DNA: TGTGCCAGCAGCTTAGAGGGGGTGGATTATTCACCCCTCCACTTT. It translates to CASSLEGVDYSPLHF.